Each of the 21 T cell receptor beta chains below was sequenced from the same sample in a study of early T cells in non-severe SARS-CoV-2 infection. TCRdb independently ran MiXCR on the 5' RACE reads; one entry per CDR3 protein. The sample yields fewer than 65,000 distinct CDR3 sequences, about a tenth seen once. Sequenced sample: whole blood. The receptors originated from an adult who was a healthcare worker with PCR-confirmed SARS-CoV-2 infection or an uninfected control (not recorded which).

The chain is built from TRBV12-3 or TRBV12-4 and TRBJ2-1; 11 nucleotides match TRBD2. The CDR3 loop spans 16 amino acids. The junction had 9 bases not matched to a gene; V was cut back by 5 bases and J by 6 bases. DNA of the CDR3: TGTGCCAGCAGTGATAGCGGGGGGGCCCCTCTCAATGAGCAGTTCTTC. Encoded protein: CASSDSGGAPLNEQFF.

The V gene is TRBV13, the J gene TRBJ1-5; no reliable D call. The CDR3 sequence is 15 residues long. V was shortened by 0 bases and J by 0 bases, with 6 bases between the two germline ends. The germline CDR1 and CDR2 sequences are PRHDT and FYEKMQ (reference sequence). CDR3 in DNA: TGTGCCAGCAGCTTAGGTCCCAATAGCAATCAGCCCCAGCATTTT. Translated: CASSLGPNSNQPQHF.

This clonotype was found many times. This chain joins TRBV4-2 and TRBJ1-1, with D uncertain. CDR3 length equals 14 residues. The V gene's germline CDR1 is LGHNA and CDR2 YNFKEQ. Trimming stripped 0 bases from V and 7 bases from J, with 12 bases between. The DNA for the CDR3 is TGTGCCAGCAGCCAAGAGAATGTGGGCAGTGAAGCTTTCTTT. This sequence encodes CASSQENVGSEAFF.

This sequence joins TRBV12-3 or TRBV12-4 and TRBJ1-3; TRBD1 matches at 8 bases. The CDR3 spans 16 residues. The ends lost 5 bases at V and 0 bases at J; junction bases unmatched: 6. The chain's CDR3 is CASSRRTGSSGNTIYF. Written as DNA, the CDR3 is TGTGCCAGCAGTCGCCGGACAGGGAGCTCTGGAAACACCATATATTTT.

The V and J genes are TRBV12-3 or TRBV12-4 and TRBJ1-1; TRBD1 is a possible D gene (5 bases). This CDR3 contains 12 residues. V shed 8 bases and J shed 4 bases, with 11 bases lying between them. CDR3 amino acids: CASHPRGTEAFF. The CDR3 region has the DNA TGTGCCAGCCATCCGAGGGGCACTGAAGCTTTCTTT.

The chain uses TRBV30 and TRBJ1-5, with D unresolved. V lost 0 bases and J 7 bases, leaving 7 bases between the germline ends. Germline CDR1 is GTSNPN and CDR2 is SVGIG (reference sequence). CDR3 size: 12 residues. CDR3 sequence: CAWSVLAQPQHF. The CDR3 coding sequence is TGTGCCTGGAGTGTACTGGCCCAGCCCCAGCATTTT.

The sample holds many counts of this clonotype. The chain recombines TRBV3-1 with TRBJ2-1; D uncertain. Germline V gene lookup returns CDR1 LGHDT and CDR2 YNNKEL (reference sequence). V lost 2 bases, J lost 8 bases, and 4 bases lay in between. The CDR3 runs 11 residues. CDR3 in DNA: TGTGCCAGCAGCCAAACCCATGAGCAGTTCTTC. Its translation: CASSQTHEQFF.

The V and J genes are TRBV10-1 and TRBJ1-3; D is possibly TRBD1 (5 bases). V was shortened by 8 bases and J by 0 bases, with 14 bases between the two germline ends. The germline gives CDR1 WNHNN, CDR2 SYGVQD (reference sequence). This CDR3 region has 15 residues. CDR3 amino acids: CASPGRWSSGNTIYF. The CDR3 region has the DNA TGCGCCAGCCCGGGACGGTGGAGCTCTGGAAACACCATATATTTT.

V and J are TRBV12-5 and TRBJ1-1; 7 bases map to TRBD1. Germline assignment: CDR1 LGHNT and CDR2 FRNRAP. The CDR3 loop spans 13 amino acids. The J segment lost 0 bases and the V segment lost 8 bases, leaving 3 bases of the junction unmatched. The CDR3 loop is CASRQGMNTEAFF. The DNA for the CDR3 is TGTGCTAGTCGACAGGGAATGAACACTGAAGCTTTCTTT. Full variable domain (remainder filled in from reference TRBV12-5 and TRBJ1-1): DARVTQTPRHKVTEMGQEVTMRCQPILGHNTVFWYRQTMMQGLELLAYFRNRAPLDDSGMPKDRFSAEMPDATLATLKIQPSEPRDSAVYFCASRQGMNTEAFFGQGTRLTVV.

This chain joins TRBV2 and TRBJ1-5; possibly TRBD1 for D (5 bases). Trimming left V 7 bases short and J 4 bases short, with 11 bases between. Germline V gene sequence: CDR1 SNHLY, CDR2 FYNNEI. The CDR3 runs to 13 residues. Here the CDR3 DNA reads TGTGCCAGCATCGACAGCGAGAATCAGCCCCAGCATTTT. Translation: CASIDSENQPQHF.

This clonotype was seen a few times. The chain combines TRBV19 with TRBJ1-2; 7 bases line up with TRBD1. This CDR3 has 14 amino acids. Germline V gene lookup returns CDR1 LNHDA and CDR2 SQIVND (reference sequence). V shed 7 bases, J shed 7 bases, and the junction held 12 bases outside the gene matches. CDR3 in amino acids: CASKFDRATGGYTF. The CDR3 DNA is TGTGCCAGTAAATTTGACAGGGCGACCGGTGGCTACACCTTC.

This clonotype was seen only a few times. The chain couples TRBV25-1 to TRBJ1-2; D call uncertain. CDR1 and CDR2 from the germline V gene are MGHDK and SYGVNS. There are 13 residues in the CDR3. V lost 2 bases to trimming and J lost 5 bases, with 9 bases between them. Here the CDR3 DNA reads TGTGCCAGCAGTGAAGAAGGACTATATGGCTACACCTTC. Encoded protein: CASSEEGLYGYTF.

This clonotype was seen repeatedly, ten times or more. J is TRBJ2-1 and V is TRBV7-2; TRBD2 matches 8 bases. The CDR3 has 15 residues. CDR1 and CDR2 (germline): SGHTA, FQGNSA. Germline trimming cut 4 bases from V and 4 bases from J; bases unmatched to any gene: 6. CDR3: CASSSTSGQYNEQFF. CDR3 DNA: TGTGCCAGCAGCTCCACTAGCGGCCAATACAATGAGCAGTTCTTC.

The table lists this clonotype with many counts. V gene TRBV2 combines with J gene TRBJ2-2; TRBD2 agrees at 14 bases. From germline, CDR1 is SNHLY and CDR2 FYNNEI. The V and J ends lost 6 bases and 7 bases, in that order; junction bases with no gene match: 7. The CDR3 extends over 16 amino acids. The CDR3 bases are TGTGCCAGCAGCATGACTAGCGGGGGGGCCAGCGGGGAGCTGTTTTTT. It translates to CASSMTSGGASGELFF.

This clonotype was detected a few times. The V gene is TRBV11-3, the J gene TRBJ2-2, with D uncertain. There are 11 residues in the CDR3. The V gene lost 8 bases and the J gene lost 3 bases, with 4 bases spanning the gap. Germline CDR1 reads SGHNT; CDR2 reads YENEEA. CDR3 coding DNA: TGTGCCAGCTCCGACACCGGGGAGCTGTTTTTT. This encodes CASSDTGELFF.

V usage is TRBV6-6 and J usage is TRBJ2-1; D is possibly TRBD1 (5 bases). This CDR3 is 13 amino acids long. CDR1 is MNHNY and CDR2 is SVGAGI in the germline V gene (reference sequence). V lost 0 bases, J lost 10 bases, and 10 bases lay in between. CDR3 nucleotide sequence: TGTGCCAGCAGTTACTCCCCAGGGTGGGAGCAGTTCTTC. Amino acid sequence: CASSYSPGWEQFF.

This clonotype has ten or more counts. The rearrangement joins TRBV19 to TRBJ1-1; 9 bases are a match to TRBD1. From germline, CDR1 is LNHDA and CDR2 SQIVND (reference sequence). The length of the CDR3 is 13 residues. Trimming took 9 bases from V and 4 from J; bases not matched to a gene: 6. CDR3 nucleotides: TGTGCCAGCGCCGGACAGGGGTTCACTGAAGCTTTCTTT. Protein: CASAGQGFTEAFF.

The chain links TRBV7-2 to TRBJ2-5, with 8 bases fitting TRBD1. The CDR3 is 14 amino acids. Germline CDR1 is SGHTA and CDR2 is FQGNSA. Trimming took 3 bases from V and 3 from J; bases not matched to a gene: 3. CDR3: CASSFGDRKETQYF. For the CDR3, the DNA is TGTGCCAGCAGCTTCGGGGACAGGAAAGAGACCCAGTACTTC.

This chain connects TRBV2 to TRBJ2-4; D gene unclear. The CDR3 length is 15 residues. From germline, CDR1 is SNHLY and CDR2 FYNNEI. Trimming took 1 base from V and 0 from J, leaving 7 bases between them. The CDR3 nucleotides read TGTGCCAGCAGTGAAGGACCCCTAGCCAAAAACATTCAGTACTTC. It yields the protein CASSEGPLAKNIQYF.

This clonotype was counted between two and nine times. The V gene is TRBV7-9, the J gene TRBJ2-5, with D perhaps TRBD1 (5 bases). Trimming stripped 1 base from V and 0 bases from J, with 9 bases between. The germline V gene encodes CDR1 SEHNR and CDR2 FQNEAQ (reference sequence). The CDR3 covers 15 residues. The CDR3 loop is CASSLGVGDQETQYF. CDR3 coding DNA: TGTGCCAGCAGCTTAGGGGTAGGGGACCAAGAGACCCAGTACTTC.

The chain couples TRBV27 to TRBJ1-1, with TRBD1 as a possible D gene (5 bases). The CDR3 has 14 residues. Trimming shortened V by 7 bases and J by 1 base, and 13 bases separated the two germline ends. The germline gives CDR1 MNHEY, CDR2 SMNVEV (reference sequence). DNA for the CDR3: TGTGCCAGCATCTCCACTACAGGGAACACTGAAGCTTTCTTT. It translates to CASISTTGNTEAFF.